This T cell receptor (beta chain) was identified in a study of blood T cell repertoires in COVID-19. Cohort allocation depended upon clinical history that participants reported. This CDR3 has 13 residues. V was pared by 0 bases and J by 7 bases, with 9 bases between. Germline V gene data show CDR1 as MNHEY and CDR2 as SVGAGI. The assay was immunoSEQ multiplex PCR, and TCRdb's table has in-frame clones only and misses some. The repertoire includes under 150,000 clones, roughly 84% of them detected once, and under 7% sits in the top ten. Input material: PBMCs or T cells enriched from blood (not recorded which). The clonotype originates from a woman aged 45-59 years who had been exposed to COVID-19. The rearrangement links TRBV6-5 to TRBJ1-1; D gene uncertain. CDR3 DNA sequence: TGTGCCAGCAGTTACTCGAGCGTAAATGAAGCTTTCTTT. Translation gives CASSYSSVNEAFF.